Shown below are 2 T cell receptor beta chains from a single sample sequenced in a study of CD8+ T cells in alopecia areata. Extraction and reverse transcription of RNA yielded cDNA as the sequencing template. Produced via immunoSEQ multiplex PCR; TCRdb's table is partial and in-frame only. This sample has 170,000 or so clones, with around 58% found just once. The treatment denotes: oral pan-JAK inhibitor, 5-10 mg twice daily. The specimen comprised CD8+ T cells sorted from blood, sampled at week 24, from a patient treated with tofacitinib. The receptors here all came from a human donor with alopecia areata.

J is TRBJ2-3 and V is TRBV4-2; 8 bases match TRBD1. This CDR3 is 15 amino acids long. The V gene end was trimmed by 0 bases and the J gene end by 2 bases; junction bases not matched to a gene: 1. Germline lookup yields CDR1 LGHNA and CDR2 YNFKEQ. The CDR3 DNA reads as TGTGCCAGCAGCCAAGAGGGACAGGCCACAGATACGCAGTATTTT. The encoded protein is CASSQEGQATDTQYF.

For the CDR3, the DNA is TGTGCCAGCAGCTTCCCCACAGGCAACTATGGCTACACCTTC. It codes for CASSFPTGNYGYTF. This rearrangement joins TRBV5-6 to TRBJ1-2; the D gene is possibly TRBD1 (5 bases). Looked up from germline, CDR1 is SGHDT and CDR2 is YYEEEE. The CDR3 runs 14 residues. V lost 2 bases, J lost 2 bases, and 10 bases lay in between. The whole variable domain, filled in from reference TRBV5-6 and TRBJ1-2, reads DAGVTQSPTHLIKTRGQQVTLRCSPKSGHDTVSWYQQALGQGPQFIFQYYEEEERQRGNFPDRFSGHQFPNYSSELNVNALLLGDSALYLCASSFPTGNYGYTFGSGTRLTVV.